This TCR beta chain derives from a study of graft-versus-host responses after intestinal transplantation. As for this clone: Its antigen is unidentified.

The protocol was immunoSEQ multiplex PCR, while the TCRdb copy is restricted to in-frame clones and leaves out a portion. The sample has around 50,000 clones; approximately 84% are singletons. The CDR3 contains 12 residues. V was clipped by 4 bases and J by 7 bases, with 8 bases between them. CDR1 is LNHDA and CDR2 is SQIVND in the germline V gene (reference sequence). The gene calls are TRBV19 and TRBJ2-1, with a tentative D call TRBD1 (5 bases). The sequence came from a human donor who was the organ donor for an intestinal transplant. Sequenced material: unstimulated CD4+ T cells sorted from spleen or lymph node cells, taken before transplant. The CDR3: CASSTRQNEQFF. CDR3 coding DNA: TGTGCCAGTAGTACCCGACAGAATGAGCAGTTCTTC.